The 5 T cell receptor beta chains presented below share a single source sample, sequenced in a study of cytomegalovirus exposure and HLA in healthy donors. 13 Jbeta primers and 60 Vbeta primers were used for the PCR. Generated by immunoSEQ multiplex PCR, the TCRdb table keeps only in-frame clones and is missing some. The table shows about 140,000 clones, with approximately 84% occurring only once. The sequencing input was PBMCs. The receptor set was obtained from a woman aged 55-75 years in good health and CMV-seropositive.

The chain has TRBV4-3 and TRBJ2-3; weak D call: TRBD2 (6 bases). The CDR3 is 16 amino acids. V gave up 3 bases and J gave up 1 base, with 14 bases separating them. Per germline, CDR1 LGHNA and CDR2 YSLEER. CDR3 amino acids: CASSQGTHKGTDTQYF. In DNA, the CDR3 is TGCGCCAGCAGCCAGGGGACTCACAAGGGCACAGATACGCAGTATTTT.

V is TRBV7-2 and J is TRBJ2-3, with D perhaps matching TRBD2 (6 bases). Germline lookup yields CDR1 SGHTA and CDR2 FQGNSA. This CDR3 has 15 amino acids. Trimming stripped 5 bases from V and 5 bases from J, with 17 bases between. This CDR3 is CASSLGTQGGDTQYF. The CDR3 region has the DNA TGTGCCAGCAGCCTCGGGACTCAAGGAGGAGATACGCAGTATTTT.

The CDR3 DNA reads TGTGCCAGCAGTGAAACAGGTCAAGCCAAAAACATTCAGTACTTC. It specifies CASSETGQAKNIQYF. The V and J genes are TRBV25-1 and TRBJ2-4; tentatively, D is TRBD1 (5 bases). The CDR3 runs to 15 residues. Trimming removed 2 bases at V and 0 bases at J, with 8 bases between. Per germline, CDR1 MGHDK and CDR2 SYGVNS.

The V call is TRBV18, the J call TRBJ1-2, with TRBD1 identical over 9 bases. Trimming at V came to 6 bases and at J to 7 bases, leaving 3 bases not matched to a gene. This CDR3 contains 12 residues. Germline CDR1 is KGHSH and CDR2 is LQKENI. In nucleotides, the CDR3 is TGTGCCAGCTCCGGGGACAGGGTTGGCTACACCTTC. It codes for CASSGDRVGYTF. Filled out from reference TRBV18 and TRBJ1-2, the complete variable domain reads NAGVMQNPRHLVRRRGQEARLRCSPMKGHSHVYWYRQLPEEGLKFMVYLQKENIIDESGMPKERFSAEFPKEGPSILRIQQVVRGDSAAYFCASSGDRVGYTFGSGTRLTVV.

This rearrangement joins TRBV27 to TRBJ2-3, with 7 bases that match TRBD2. V was pared by 4 bases and J by 4 bases, with 2 bases of the junction left unmatched. This CDR3 contains 13 residues. Germline values: CDR1 MNHEY, CDR2 SMNVEV (reference sequence). The CDR3 coding sequence is TGTGCCAGCAGTTCGGGAGGCCCAGATACGCAGTATTTT. The encoded protein is CASSSGGPDTQYF.